This T cell receptor beta chain was recovered during a study of blood T cells in healthy people across ages. Across the study: With template switching, about one barcoded beta molecule was captured per two T cells. Broader study findings: Lack of knowledge of donor CMV status possibly confounded expanded clonotype changes. It was the long-lived donors that had more naive CD4+ cells and higher diversity than aged donors. PBMCs that were unsorted prevented a conclusive naive versus antigen-experienced comparison.

V lost 5 bases and J lost 1, with 17 bases in between. Germline V CDR1 and CDR2: MDHEN, SYDVKM. The CDR3 runs to 17 residues. This clonotype has only a few counts. Its matching antigen is unknown. Next came a second PCR, run for roughly 6 to 11 cycles, which used a sample-barcoded 5' primer along with a J-beta primer mix. A single record per CDR3 protein comes from TCRdb applying MiXCR to the 5' RACE reads. Counted here are about 1.1 million distinct CDR3 sequences, 35% to 40% occurring once; the ten biggest clones make up around 14%. Sequencing input: blood. The chain employs TRBV28 and TRBJ2-2; the D is unclear. The sequence came from a man younger than 35 in good health. In DNA, the CDR3 is TGTGCCAGCAGTCATGACGACACCGCCCGGAACACCGGGGAGCTGTTTTTT. Amino acids: CASSHDDTARNTGELFF.